The 10 T cell receptor beta chains listed next were all sequenced from one sample in a study of shared clonotypes between healthy human individuals. Sequencing used immunoSEQ multiplex PCR; TCRdb keeps in-frame clones, though not all of them. This sample carries about 710,000 clones, around 73% of them seen once, and the ten largest clones take around 2%. Sequencing used memory CD4+ T cells sorted from blood. The subset here: CD45RA-negative fraction. Receptor source: a woman between 25 and 40 years old in good health.

The chain joins TRBV7-8 to TRBJ1-2, with D possibly being TRBD1 (5 bases). V was trimmed by 5 bases and J by 4 bases, leaving 17 bases between them. Germline loops: CDR1 SGHVS, CDR2 FQNEAQ. This CDR3 is built from 15 residues. The CDR3 DNA reads TGTGCCAGCAGCCCCCTCGGGGGGGTGATCTATGGCTACACCTTC. Encoded protein: CASSPLGGVIYGYTF.

This sequence joins TRBV2 and TRBJ1-2; no clear D gene. With 6 bases removed from V and 4 bases from J, the gap between germline ends came to 21 bases. Germline V gives CDR1 SNHLY, CDR2 FYNNEI. This CDR3 is built from 16 residues. The CDR3 here is CASSRRPGRTGYGYTF. The CDR3 coding sequence is TGTGCCAGCAGCCGTCGTCCCGGGCGCACCGGCTATGGCTACACCTTC.

This clone was observed once. The rearrangement uses TRBV9 and TRBJ2-3; 7 bases are a match to TRBD2. The CDR3 covers 15 residues. The trim removed 1 base at V and 2 bases at J, leaving 4 bases unmatched. Germline V lookup: CDR1 SGDLS, CDR2 YYNGEE. This CDR3 is CASSVFSGSTDTQYF. DNA for the CDR3: TGTGCCAGCAGCGTATTTAGCGGGTCCACAGATACGCAGTATTTT.

The chain uses TRBV6-5 and TRBJ1-1; D is possibly TRBD1 (5 bases). The germline CDR1 and CDR2 sequences are MNHEY and SVGAGI. Trimming stripped 5 bases from V and 13 bases from J, with 26 bases between. This CDR3 is built from 15 residues. CDR3: CASSATLGTYLEGFF. The DNA for the CDR3 is TGTGCCAGCAGTGCAACGCTGGGGACCTACCTCGAGGGTTTCTTT.

The chain combines TRBV7-6 with TRBJ2-3; D is undetermined. Germline CDR1 reads SGHVS; CDR2 reads FNYEAQ. This CDR3 region has 13 residues. Trimming removed 3 bases from V and 4 bases from J, with 8 bases in between. This CDR3 reads CASSFTSADTQYF. For the CDR3, the DNA is TGTGCCAGCAGCTTTACGAGTGCAGATACGCAGTATTTT.

J is TRBJ2-6 and V is TRBV19; TRBD1 matches at 8 bases. CDR1 and CDR2 from the germline V gene are LNHDA and SQIVND (reference sequence). The trim removed 2 bases at V and 1 base at J, leaving 10 bases unmatched. The CDR3 spans 19 residues. The CDR3 here is CASSIQGALTASGANVLTF. In DNA, the CDR3 is TGTGCCAGTAGTATACAGGGGGCGCTAACTGCGTCTGGGGCCAACGTCCTGACTTTC.

The J gene is TRBJ2-1, the V gene TRBV29-1; no definite D call. Trimming stripped 3 bases from V and 7 bases from J, with 19 bases between. The CDR3 runs to 15 residues. Germline V CDR1 and CDR2: SQVTM, ANQGSEA. In nucleotides, the CDR3 is TGCAGCGTTGAGTCCCTCACCGACGTAGAGAATGAGCAGTTCTTC. The encoded protein is CSVESLTDVENEQFF.

This rearrangement joins TRBV5-4 to TRBJ1-2; no definite D call. Germline CDR1 SGHNT, CDR2 YYREEE (reference sequence). V lost 4 bases and J 0 bases, leaving 7 bases between the germline ends. CDR3 size: 13 residues. The CDR3, as DNA: TGTGCCAGCAGCCGGGAGGCTAACTATGGCTACACCTTC. Translated, it gives CASSREANYGYTF.

This clone has only one observation. The chain carries TRBV4-2 and TRBJ1-3; D perhaps matches TRBD1 (5 bases). The CDR3 runs to 16 residues. Germline V gene data show CDR1 as LGHNA and CDR2 as YNFKEQ. Trimming removed 0 bases at V and 5 bases at J, with 14 bases between. This chain's CDR3 is CASSQDPSGLRNTIYF. The CDR3 DNA is TGTGCCAGCAGCCAAGATCCCTCGGGACTGAGAAACACCATATATTTT.

V and J are TRBV29-1 and TRBJ2-3; D is perhaps TRBD1 (6 bases). Trimming removed 6 bases from V and 1 base from J, with 17 bases in between. The CDR3 loop spans 15 amino acids. Germline loops: CDR1 SQVTM, CDR2 ANQGSEA. DNA for the CDR3: TGCAGCGTCAGGGGCGGCGCGGAGCGCACAGATACGCAGTATTTT. This encodes CSVRGGAERTDTQYF.